The 32 T cell receptor beta chains listed next were all sequenced from one sample in a study of blood T cell repertoires in COVID-19 (dated by TCRdb to 2020 to 2021). Libraries were constructed by the immunoSEQ multiplex PCR assay. Drawn from immuneACCESS, this table holds only the in-frame rearrangements with V and J called that TCRdb kept. Clones are partly lost; checked studies trace under half to an unresolved V gene and leave the rest unexplained. A total of around 200,000 clones appear in this sample, around 85% of them only once. Together, the top ten hold about 20% of the sample. The sample comprised peripheral blood. The origin of the receptors is a person aged 65-85 years with COVID-19, enrolled during active disease.

This clone has only a few counts. This chain connects TRBV7-8 to TRBJ2-7, with 11 bases matching TRBD2. Trimming took 8 bases from V and 4 from J; bases not matched to a gene: 10. This CDR3 has 15 amino acids. Germline values: CDR1 SGHVS, CDR2 FQNEAQ. This CDR3 is CASESTSGSTYEQYF. The CDR3 DNA reads as TGTGCCAGCGAATCTACTAGCGGGAGTACGTACGAGCAGTACTTC.

The V call is TRBV30, the J call TRBJ2-7; TRBD2 agrees at 8 bases. The junction had 8 bases not matched to a gene; V was cut back by 4 bases and J by 3 bases. The CDR3 length is 14 residues. Germline lookup yields CDR1 GTSNPN and CDR2 SVGIG (reference sequence). CDR3 protein: CAWTTSGPGYEQYF. As DNA, the CDR3 is TGTGCCTGGACCACTAGCGGACCCGGCTACGAGCAGTACTTC.

The chain joins TRBV28 to TRBJ1-4; D is unresolved. V lost 1 base and J lost 7, with 10 bases in between. Per the germline V gene, CDR1 is MDHEN and CDR2 is SYDVKM. This CDR3 is built from 14 residues. The CDR3 region has the DNA TGTGCCAGCAGTTTATCCCACCCGCGTGAAAAACTGTTTTTT. It specifies CASSLSHPREKLFF.

This chain uses TRBV4-3 with TRBJ1-4; TRBD1 matches 7 bases. The ends lost 8 bases at V and 4 bases at J; junction bases unmatched: 4. The CDR3 sequence is 13 residues long. Looked up from germline, CDR1 is LGHNA and CDR2 is YSLEER. The CDR3 coding sequence is TGCGCCAGCCGGGACAGAGTTAATGAAAAACTGTTTTTT. Translation gives CASRDRVNEKLFF.

The chain links TRBV7-2 to TRBJ2-3, with 9 bases that match TRBD2. V lost 5 bases and J lost 2; bases outside the gene matches: 8. Germline CDR1 and CDR2: SGHTA and FQGNSA. There are 16 residues in the CDR3. CDR3 nucleotides: TGTGCCAGCAGCCCCCGGCGGGGGGGGCCCACAGATACGCAGTATTTT. It codes for CASSPRRGGPTDTQYF.

CDR3 sequence: CASSLRDRNTDTQYF. DNA for the CDR3: TGTGCCAGCAGCTTACGGGACAGGAATACAGATACGCAGTATTTT. The chain has TRBV7-3 and TRBJ2-3; 8 positions agree with TRBD1. J was trimmed by 3 bases and V by 2 bases; bases with no gene match: 4. CDR1 is SGHTA, CDR2 FQGTGA, per germline. CDR3 size: 15 residues.

The chain combines TRBV23-1 with TRBJ2-7, with no clear D. TRBV23-1 is noted as an ORF with a role that remains uncertain. The CDR3 extends over 11 amino acids. V lost 11 bases and J lost 3, with 11 bases in between. The CDR3 region is CADCRLYEQYF. The CDR3 DNA is TGCGCCGACTGTCGACTCTACGAGCAGTACTTC.

V is TRBV24-1 and J is TRBJ1-4; 7 nucleotides align to TRBD1. The germline V gene encodes CDR1 KGHDR and CDR2 SFDVKD. With V trimmed by 4 bases and J by 2 bases, 6 bases remained unmatched. This CDR3 is 16 amino acids long. CDR3 sequence reads: CATSDPRGETNEKLFF. The CDR3 DNA is TGTGCCACCAGTGACCCCAGGGGGGAGACTAATGAAAAACTGTTTTTT.

The chain uses TRBV6-5 and TRBJ2-5, with 8 bases that match TRBD1. V lost 9 bases, J lost 1 base, and 1 base stayed unmatched. Germline V gene lookup returns CDR1 MNHEY and CDR2 SVGAGI. This CDR3 is built from 12 residues. CDR3 protein: CARTGGQETQYF. The DNA for the CDR3 is TGTGCCAGAACAGGGGGCCAAGAGACCCAGTACTTC.

The gene calls are TRBV6-5 and TRBJ2-7; tentatively, D is TRBD1 (6 bases). The CDR3 loop spans 12 amino acids. The germline V gene has CDR1 MNHEY and CDR2 SVGAGI. V gave up 5 bases and J gave up 5 bases, with 10 bases separating them. CDR3 residues: CASSTGLDEQYF. Here the CDR3 DNA reads TGTGCCAGCAGTACAGGGTTGGACGAGCAGTACTTC.

The chain uses TRBV7-2 and TRBJ2-3; D is possibly TRBD2 (5 bases). V dropped 1 base and J dropped 5 bases, with 10 bases sitting between them. CDR3 size: 14 residues. Germline V gene lookup returns CDR1 SGHTA and CDR2 FQGNSA. DNA for the CDR3: TGTGCCAGCAGCTTAGGGCTAGCTTTAGATACGCAGTATTTT. This translates into CASSLGLALDTQYF. Full variable domain (outside the CDR3, taken from reference TRBV7-2 and TRBJ2-3): GAGVSQSPSNKVTEKGKDVELRCDPISGHTALYWYRQSLGQGLEFLIYFQGNSAPDKSGLPSDRFSAERTGGSVSTLTIQRTQQEDSAVYLCASSLGLALDTQYFGPGTRLTVL.

This chain connects TRBV5-1 to TRBJ1-5; 7 bases align to TRBD1. J lost 3 bases, V lost 0 bases, and 3 bases had no gene match. The CDR3 sequence is 15 residues long. The V gene's germline CDR1 is SGHRS and CDR2 YFSETQ. The CDR3 loop is CASSLGQGDNQPQHF. In nucleotides, the CDR3 is TGCGCCAGCAGCTTGGGACAGGGTGACAATCAGCCCCAGCATTTT.

This clone was observed a few times. The chain links TRBV14 to TRBJ1-1; 8 bases align to TRBD1. The CDR3 runs 13 residues. Germline V gene sequence: CDR1 SGHDN, CDR2 FVKESK. The trim removed 5 bases at V and 5 bases at J, leaving 4 bases unmatched. The CDR3, as DNA: TGTGCCAGCAGCTCCAGGGGGCGGACTGAAGCTTTCTTT. Amino acid sequence: CASSSRGRTEAFF.

The gene calls are TRBV4-3 and TRBJ1-1; D is perhaps TRBD1 (6 bases). Germline values: CDR1 LGHNA, CDR2 YSLEER. This CDR3 is built from 14 residues. Trimming took off 0 bases at V and 8 bases at J, with 13 bases between the two ends. The CDR3 protein is CASSQDSPGTEAFF. The CDR3 DNA is TGCGCCAGCAGCCAAGATTCCCCCGGGACAGAAGCTTTCTTT.

The rearrangement joins TRBV14 to TRBJ2-1, with D uncertain. The CDR3 totals 15 residues. Trimming took 3 bases from V and 0 from J, leaving 9 bases between them. Germline CDR1 reads SGHDN; CDR2 reads FVKESK. Here the CDR3 DNA reads TGTGCCAGCAGCCACCTACCGAGCTCCTACAATGAGCAGTTCTTC. Translated: CASSHLPSSYNEQFF.

This chain connects TRBV5-6 to TRBJ2-1; perhaps TRBD2 as D (5 bases). V was cut by 5 bases and J by 9 bases, with 12 bases left in between. The CDR3 contains 12 residues. From germline, CDR1 is SGHDT and CDR2 YYEEEE. As DNA, the CDR3 is TGTGCCAGCAGTTCTAGCTGGGGTGAGCAGTTCTTC. Its translation is CASSSSWGEQFF.

This chain links TRBV7-9 with TRBJ2-7, with TRBD1 identical over 10 bases. Germline CDR1 SEHNR, CDR2 FQNEAQ (reference sequence). The CDR3 runs 16 residues. The trim removed 2 bases at V and 2 bases at J, leaving 6 bases unmatched. The CDR3 DNA follows: TGTGCCAGCAGCTTAACAGGGGACAGGGGAACCTACGAGCAGTACTTC. Translated, it gives CASSLTGDRGTYEQYF.

This chain uses TRBV4-3 with TRBJ2-1; 13 nucleotides align to TRBD2. After removal of 0 bases from V and 3 bases from J, the junction contained 8 bases not matched to a gene. Looked up from germline, CDR1 is LGHNA and CDR2 is YSLEER. This CDR3 has 19 residues. CDR3 nucleotides: TGCGCCAGCAGCCAAGATTTCAGGACTAGCGGGAGATACTACAATGAGCAGTTCTTC. Its translation: CASSQDFRTSGRYYNEQFF.

The chain combines TRBV7-6 with TRBJ2-7; TRBD2 agrees at 9 bases. Germline loops: CDR1 SGHVS, CDR2 FNYEAQ. This CDR3 region has 13 residues. The junction had 6 bases not matched to a gene; V was cut back by 1 base and J by 11 bases. The CDR3 DNA is TGTGCCAGCAGCTTAGACGGGACTAGCTATAAGTACTTC. Its translation is CASSLDGTSYKYF.

This chain joins TRBV11-1 and TRBJ2-1; TRBD2 might be the D (6 bases). CDR1 and CDR2 (germline): SGHAT, FQDESV (reference sequence). There are 15 residues in the CDR3. V was pared by 3 bases and J by 5 bases, with 14 bases between. The CDR3 DNA follows: TGTGCCAGCAGCTTTGCCGCGGGGCTAAACAATGAGCAGTTCTTC. Its protein product is CASSFAAGLNNEQFF.

This chain joins TRBV2 and TRBJ2-7, with D uncertain. Between the trimmed V and J ends, which lost 4 bases and 2 bases, there was a span of 6 bases. The CDR3 contains 12 residues. The germline gives CDR1 SNHLY, CDR2 FYNNEI. The CDR3 loop is CASSVSTYEQYF. CDR3 DNA: TGTGCCAGCAGTGTTTCAACCTACGAGCAGTACTTC.

This rearrangement joins TRBV6-4 to TRBJ2-5; 11 bases line up with TRBD2. Trimming took 4 bases from V and 7 from J; bases not matched to a gene: 5. Germline V gives CDR1 MRHNA, CDR2 SNTAGT. The CDR3 is 14 residues long. CDR3 coding DNA: TGTGCCAGCAGTGCTAGCGGGGGGCCGATGACCCAGTACTTC. Amino acid sequence: CASSASGGPMTQYF.

The chain joins TRBV6-5 to TRBJ1-6, with 8 bases fitting TRBD1. CDR3 size: 14 residues. After removal of 6 bases from V and 7 bases from J, the junction contained 5 bases not matched to a gene. Germline V gives CDR1 MNHEY, CDR2 SVGAGI. DNA of the CDR3: TGTGCCAGCAGGGCGACAGGGGACAATTCACCCCTCCACTTT. Amino acids: CASRATGDNSPLHF.

The chain recombines TRBV11-2 with TRBJ2-2, with 11 bases matching TRBD2. CDR3 length equals 19 residues. Trimming removed 3 bases from V and 5 bases from J; junction bases left unmatched: 14. Germline V gives CDR1 SGHAT, CDR2 FQNNGV. The CDR3 here is CASSFRLGTSGRHTGELFF. The CDR3 region has the DNA TGTGCCAGCAGCTTTCGCCTAGGTACTAGCGGGAGACATACCGGGGAGCTGTTTTTT.

This clone was seen a handful of times. The chain is built from TRBV7-2 and TRBJ2-1; D remains unclear. V gave up 7 bases and J gave up 5 bases, with 9 bases separating them. CDR1 and CDR2 (germline): SGHTA, FQGNSA. The length of the CDR3 is 12 residues. CDR3: CASTPVNNEQFF. As DNA, the CDR3 is TGTGCCAGCACCCCCGTAAACAATGAGCAGTTCTTC.

The chain uses TRBV6-5 and TRBJ1-2; D is perhaps TRBD1 (5 bases). V lost 0 bases and J lost 6, with 14 bases in between. Germline V gene lookup returns CDR1 MNHEY and CDR2 SVGAGI. This CDR3 contains 15 residues. The CDR3 loop is CASSYSTRGMNGYTF. CDR3 DNA sequence: TGTGCCAGCAGTTACTCGACACGGGGGATGAATGGCTACACCTTC.

The chain links TRBV9 to TRBJ2-2, with TRBD1 as a possible D gene (6 bases). Trimming removed 4 bases at V and 6 bases at J, with 10 bases between. CDR1 is SGDLS and CDR2 is YYNGEE in the germline V gene. The CDR3 is 13 amino acids. The CDR3 coding sequence is TGTGCCAGCAGCATTACAGGGTCCGGGGAGCTGTTTTTT. Protein: CASSITGSGELFF.

V and J are TRBV3-1 (or the pseudogene TRBV3-2) and TRBJ1-2; D uncertain. The CDR3 consists of 13 residues. The germline V gene has CDR1 LGHDT and CDR2 YNNKEL (reference sequence). The V end lost 3 bases, the J end lost 7 bases, and 12 bases lay between the germline ends. The CDR3 region has the DNA TGTGCCAGCAGCCAGGGAGGGTTTTTTGGCTACACCTTC. It codes for CASSQGGFFGYTF.

The V gene is TRBV19, the J gene TRBJ1-1; the match to TRBD1 covers 10 bases. The trim removed 8 bases at V and 1 base at J, leaving 1 base unmatched. The CDR3 consists of 13 residues. Germline V gene sequence: CDR1 LNHDA, CDR2 SQIVND (reference sequence). Here the CDR3 DNA reads TGTGCCAGTCGGACAGGGGGGAACACTGAAGCTTTCTTT. It is translated as CASRTGGNTEAFF.

The CDR3 nucleotides read TGCGCCAGCAGTCCTTTTCGGAGACAGGACTCGACCTACGAGCAGTACTTC. It translates to CASSPFRRQDSTYEQYF. The V and J genes are TRBV23-1 and TRBJ2-7, with a tentative D call TRBD1 (6 bases). TRBV23-1 is an ORF; its function is uncertain. The germline V and J ends were trimmed by 4 bases and 2 bases, with 21 bases remaining between them. The length of the CDR3 is 17 residues.

The chain links TRBV28 to TRBJ1-1; D is perhaps TRBD1 (5 bases). Germline-derived CDR1 and CDR2 are MDHEN and SYDVKM. CDR3 length: 12 amino acids. Trimming left V 10 bases short and J 0 bases short, with 9 bases between. The CDR3 DNA follows: TGTGCCACCGGACAAATGAACACTGAAGCTTTCTTT. It encodes CATGQMNTEAFF.

The chain employs TRBV19 and TRBJ2-2; 7 nucleotides align to TRBD1. The V gene's germline CDR1 is LNHDA and CDR2 SQIVND (reference sequence). V gave up 8 bases and J gave up 6 bases; unmatched junction bases: 12. The CDR3 extends over 15 amino acids. CDR3 amino acids: CASLRATGLSGELFF. The CDR3 region has the DNA TGTGCCAGTTTGCGGGCGACAGGGCTTTCCGGGGAGCTGTTTTTT.